This TCR beta chain originates from a study of blood T cell repertoires in COVID-19. The wider study: The United States, Italy and Spain provided the acute and convalescent COVID-19 samples.

Sequencing used immunoSEQ multiplex PCR; TCRdb keeps in-frame clones, though not all of them. In the table there are tens of thousands of clones, about 90% of which are singletons. Per germline, CDR1 MDHEN and CDR2 SYDVKM. V shed 5 bases and J 10 bases; nucleotides not matched to a gene: 18. CDR3 length: 17 amino acids. This sequence originates from a man between 60 and 75 years old with acute or convalescent COVID-19. Sequencing input: peripheral blood. This rearrangement joins TRBV28 to TRBJ2-1; TRBD2 agrees at 9 bases. This CDR3 reads CASSPPAGGVRFGEQFF. Here the CDR3 DNA reads TGTGCCAGCAGTCCCCCGGCGGGGGGGGTGAGGTTCGGGGAGCAGTTCTTC.